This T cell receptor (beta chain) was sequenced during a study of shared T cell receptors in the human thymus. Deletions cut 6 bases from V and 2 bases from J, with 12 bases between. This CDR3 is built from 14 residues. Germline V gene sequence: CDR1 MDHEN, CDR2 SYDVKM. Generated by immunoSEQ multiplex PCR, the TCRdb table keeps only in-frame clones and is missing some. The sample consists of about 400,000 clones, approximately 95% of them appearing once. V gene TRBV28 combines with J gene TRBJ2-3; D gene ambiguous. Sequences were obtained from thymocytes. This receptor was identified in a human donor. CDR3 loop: CASSLHLDTDTQYF. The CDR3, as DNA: TGTGCCAGCAGCCTCCATCTTGACACAGATACGCAGTATTTT. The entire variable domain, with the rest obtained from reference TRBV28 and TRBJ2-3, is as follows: DVKVTQSSRYLVKRTGEKVFLECVQDMDHENMFWYRQDPGLGLRLIYFSYDVKMKEKGDIPEGYSVSREKKERFSLILESASTNQTSMYLCASSLHLDTDTQYFGPGTRLTVL.